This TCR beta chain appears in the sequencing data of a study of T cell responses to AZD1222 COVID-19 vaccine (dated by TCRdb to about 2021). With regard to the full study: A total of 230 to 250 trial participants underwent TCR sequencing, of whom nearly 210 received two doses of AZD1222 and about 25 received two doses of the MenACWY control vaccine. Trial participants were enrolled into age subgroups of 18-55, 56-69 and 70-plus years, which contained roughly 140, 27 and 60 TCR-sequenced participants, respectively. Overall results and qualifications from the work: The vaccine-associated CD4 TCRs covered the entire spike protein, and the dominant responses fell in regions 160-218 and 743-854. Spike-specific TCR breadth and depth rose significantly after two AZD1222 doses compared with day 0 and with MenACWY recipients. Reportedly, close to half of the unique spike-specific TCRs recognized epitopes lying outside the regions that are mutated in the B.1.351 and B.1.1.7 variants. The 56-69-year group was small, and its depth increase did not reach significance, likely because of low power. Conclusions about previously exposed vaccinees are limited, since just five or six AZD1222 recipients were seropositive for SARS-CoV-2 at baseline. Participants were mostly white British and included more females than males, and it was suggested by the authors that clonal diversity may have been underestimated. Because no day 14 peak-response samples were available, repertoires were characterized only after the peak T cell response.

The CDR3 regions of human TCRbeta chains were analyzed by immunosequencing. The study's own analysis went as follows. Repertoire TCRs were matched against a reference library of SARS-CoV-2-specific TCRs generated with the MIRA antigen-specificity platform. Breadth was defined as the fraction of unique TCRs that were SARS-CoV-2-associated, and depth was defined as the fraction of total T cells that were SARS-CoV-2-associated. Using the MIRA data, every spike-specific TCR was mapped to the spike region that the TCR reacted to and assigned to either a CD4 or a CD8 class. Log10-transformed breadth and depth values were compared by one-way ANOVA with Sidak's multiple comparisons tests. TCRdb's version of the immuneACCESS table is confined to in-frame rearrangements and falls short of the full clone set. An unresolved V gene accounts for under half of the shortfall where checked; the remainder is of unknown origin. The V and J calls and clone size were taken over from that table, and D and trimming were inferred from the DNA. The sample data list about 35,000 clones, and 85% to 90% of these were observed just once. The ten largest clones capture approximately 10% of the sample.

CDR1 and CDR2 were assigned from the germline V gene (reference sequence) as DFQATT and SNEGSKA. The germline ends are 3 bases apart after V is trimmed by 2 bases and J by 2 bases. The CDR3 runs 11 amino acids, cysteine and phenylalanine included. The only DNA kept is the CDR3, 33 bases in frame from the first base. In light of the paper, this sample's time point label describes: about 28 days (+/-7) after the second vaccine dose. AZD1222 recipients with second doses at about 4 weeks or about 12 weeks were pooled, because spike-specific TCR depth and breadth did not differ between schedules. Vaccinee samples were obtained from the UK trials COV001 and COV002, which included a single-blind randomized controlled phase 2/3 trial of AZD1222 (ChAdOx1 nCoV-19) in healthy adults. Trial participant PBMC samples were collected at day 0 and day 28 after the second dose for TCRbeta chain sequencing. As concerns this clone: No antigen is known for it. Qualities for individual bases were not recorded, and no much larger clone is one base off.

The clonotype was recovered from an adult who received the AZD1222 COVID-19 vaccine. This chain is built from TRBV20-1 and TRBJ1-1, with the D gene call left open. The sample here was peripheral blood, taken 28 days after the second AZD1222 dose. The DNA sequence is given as TGCAGTGCTAGATCTAACACTGAAGCTTTCTTT. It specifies CSARSNTEAFF.